The 10 T cell receptor beta chains below come from one sample, sequenced in a study of shared clonotypes between healthy human individuals. Selected positively for CCR7 and CD45RO-negative, naive CD8 cells excluded terminally differentiated effector memory CD45RA+ cells. Method: immunoSEQ multiplex PCR; TCRdb's copy keeps in-frame clones and lacks some. The sample yields hundreds of thousands of clones, 95% to 96% seen once. The sample taken for sequencing was naive CD8+ T cells sorted from blood. These receptors came from a woman aged 25 to 39 in good health.

The chain joins TRBV11-1 to TRBJ2-7; D possibly corresponds to TRBD1 (6 bases). The CDR3 is made up of 14 amino acids. V lost 1 base to trimming and J lost 2 bases, with 9 bases between them. Germline loops: CDR1 SGHAT, CDR2 FQDESV (reference sequence). The CDR3 region has the DNA TGTGCCAGCAGCTTAGATGGACAGACCTACGAGCAGTACTTC. This encodes CASSLDGQTYEQYF. The variable domain in full, completed from reference TRBV11-1 and TRBJ2-7, reads EAEVAQSPRYKITEKSQAVAFWCDPISGHATLYWYRQILGQGPELLVQFQDESVVDDSQLPKDRFSAERLKGVDSTLKIQPAELGDSAMYLCASSLDGQTYEQYFGPGTRLTVT.

As for this clone: Other DNA sequences in this sample translate to the same CDR3. This chain links TRBV11-1 with TRBJ2-7; possibly TRBD1 or TRBD2 for D (5 bases each). This CDR3 contains 14 residues. V was clipped by 0 bases and J by 3 bases, with 9 bases between them. Germline lookup yields CDR1 SGHAT and CDR2 FQDESV (reference sequence). CDR3 residues: CASSLAGTGYEQYF. Written as DNA, the CDR3 is TGTGCCAGCAGCTTAGCGGGGACCGGCTACGAGCAGTACTTC. Supplemented by reference TRBV11-1 and TRBJ2-7, the full variable domain reads EAEVAQSPRYKITEKSQAVAFWCDPISGHATLYWYRQILGQGPELLVQFQDESVVDDSQLPKDRFSAERLKGVDSTLKIQPAELGDSAMYLCASSLAGTGYEQYFGPGTRLTVT.

The J gene is TRBJ2-7, the V gene TRBV11-2, with D possibly matching TRBD2 (7 bases). Trimming cost V 4 bases and J 2 bases, with 15 bases left between them. The CDR3 is 15 amino acids. Germline V lookup: CDR1 SGHAT, CDR2 FQNNGV. The CDR3 protein is CASSWGGRAAYEQYF. DNA of the CDR3: TGTGCCAGCAGCTGGGGGGGGCGTGCCGCCTACGAGCAGTACTTC.

This clone has a single count. This chain uses TRBV2 with TRBJ2-1, with 9 positions matching TRBD1. This CDR3 region has 16 residues. The germline CDR1 and CDR2 sequences are SNHLY and FYNNEI. V was pared by 5 bases and J by 3 bases, with 8 bases of the junction left unmatched. CDR3 coding DNA: TGTGCCAGCAGTCCACCGGGGACAGGGTACTACAATGAGCAGTTCTTC. It yields the protein CASSPPGTGYYNEQFF.

The V gene is TRBV6-5, the J gene TRBJ1-6; no clear D gene. V dropped 0 bases and J dropped 10 bases, with 10 bases sitting between them. CDR3 length equals 14 residues. Germline-derived CDR1 and CDR2 are MNHEY and SVGAGI. DNA of the CDR3: TGTGCCAGCAGTTACTCGAATGCAGGATCACCCCTCCACTTT. Its protein is CASSYSNAGSPLHF.

The chain links TRBV20-1 to TRBJ1-6; a weak D match, TRBD1 (5 bases). The CDR3 has 11 amino acids. Germline V gene data show CDR1 as DFQATT and CDR2 as SNEGSKA (reference sequence). The CDR3 nucleotides are TGCAGCGGGGCGACAAATTCACCCCTCCACTTT. This sequence encodes CSGATNSPLHF.

This clone was seen once. J is TRBJ2-6 and V is TRBV7-8; possibly TRBD2 for D (5 bases). CDR3 length: 16 residues. Trimming removed 1 base at V and 1 base at J, with 8 bases between. CDR1 is SGHVS, CDR2 FQNEAQ, per germline. CDR3 amino acids: CASSLGGESGANVLTF. CDR3 in DNA: TGTGCCAGCAGCTTAGGGGGAGAGTCTGGGGCCAACGTCCTGACTTTC.

This chain uses TRBV2 with TRBJ1-6, with unresolved D. The CDR3 sequence is 16 residues long. CDR1 is SNHLY, CDR2 FYNNEI, per germline. V was trimmed by 2 bases and J by 0 bases, leaving 8 bases between them. This chain's CDR3 is CASSELRNSYNSPLHF. The CDR3 DNA reads as TGTGCCAGCAGTGAACTACGGAACTCCTATAATTCACCCCTCCACTTT.

The rearrangement links TRBV2 to TRBJ1-4; the match to TRBD1 covers 7 bases. The CDR3 spans 13 residues. Germline CDR1 SNHLY, CDR2 FYNNEI. Unmatched junction bases numbered 9, after V lost 10 bases and J lost 7 bases. CDR3 region: CANSKGAFEKLFF. The CDR3 nucleotides read TGTGCCAACTCGAAGGGGGCGTTTGAAAAACTGTTTTTT.

The V and J genes are TRBV13 and TRBJ2-3; 14 nucleotides agree with TRBD2. Germline V gene data show CDR1 as PRHDT and CDR2 as FYEKMQ (reference sequence). The CDR3 contains 17 residues. With 3 bases clipped from V and 1 base from J, the junction kept 3 bases outside the gene matches. The CDR3 DNA reads TGTGCCAGCAGCTTCGGGACTAGCGGGAGCCGCACAGATACGCAGTATTTT. Its translation: CASSFGTSGSRTDTQYF.